Following are 9 T cell receptor beta chains from one sample sequenced in a study of human T cells and chemical hapten exposure. One entry per CDR3 protein results from TCRdb running MiXCR on the RACE reads. The repertoire holds about 300,000 distinct CDR3 sequences, roughly 6% seen once, with around 8% in the top ten. Specified time point: pre-sensitization, week 0. As to treatment: therapeutic diphenylcyclopropenone sensitization with weekly scalp DPC. The material sequenced was whole blood, taken in connection with sensitization to the hapten diphenylcyclopropenone (DPC). The receptors come from a woman between 18 and 30 years old with alopecia areata. Some clones in this sample may be carry-over from other donors' samples.

This clonotype appeared a few times. V is TRBV12-3 or TRBV12-4 and J is TRBJ2-3, with 7 bases fitting TRBD1. J was trimmed by 6 bases and V by 5 bases; bases with no gene match: 11. The CDR3 loop spans 15 amino acids. The CDR3 reads CASSQSGQYRDTQYF. The CDR3 nucleotides are TGTGCCAGCAGTCAATCGGGACAGTACAGGGATACGCAGTATTTT.

This clonotype showed up just a few times. The J gene is TRBJ1-6, the V gene TRBV7-2; D is undetermined. Germline CDR1 reads SGHTA; CDR2 reads FQGNSA. The CDR3 has 11 residues. V dropped 3 bases and J dropped 14 bases, with 8 bases sitting between them. The chain's CDR3 is CASSLTYTLHF. CDR3 coding DNA: TGTGCCAGCAGCTTGACATATACCCTCCACTTT.

This chain joins TRBV6-5 and TRBJ2-1; D is ambiguous. The CDR3 runs 13 residues. V was trimmed by 2 bases and J by 7 bases, leaving 9 bases between them. Germline V lookup: CDR1 MNHEY, CDR2 SVGAGI. CDR3 DNA sequence: TGTGCCAGCAGTTACAGACCCGGTAATGAGCAGTTCTTC. Its protein product is CASSYRPGNEQFF.

This clonotype came up many times. This rearrangement joins TRBV20-1 to TRBJ2-3, with 7 nucleotides matching TRBD2. With 4 bases clipped from V and 3 bases from J, the junction kept 7 bases outside the gene matches. Germline loops: CDR1 DFQATT, CDR2 SNEGSKA (reference sequence). This CDR3 contains 14 residues. DNA for the CDR3: TGCAGTGCTAACTGGGGGGGTGGGACAGATACGCAGTATTTT. Its translation: CSANWGGGTDTQYF.

The genes are TRBV11-2 and TRBJ2-2; 7 nucleotides align to TRBD1. The germline gives CDR1 SGHAT, CDR2 FQNNGV. CDR3 length: 14 amino acids. Losses at the gene ends were 5 bases for V and 7 bases for J; bases not matched to a gene: 7. CDR3 in amino acids: CASSDREWGGELFF. CDR3 in DNA: TGTGCCAGCAGCGACAGGGAGTGGGGCGGGGAGCTGTTTTTT.

This clonotype was picked up many times. The chain recombines TRBV10-3 with TRBJ1-1, with D tentatively TRBD1 (6 bases). Per germline, CDR1 ENHRY and CDR2 SYGVKD. Trimming removed 10 bases at V and 7 bases at J, with 13 bases between. This CDR3 comprises 11 residues. CDR3 bases: TGTGCCAGTATAGGACAGTTTGAAGCTTTCTTT. Its protein product is CASIGQFEAFF.

The J gene is TRBJ1-2, the V gene TRBV7-2; a possible D gene is TRBD1 (5 bases). Germline V gene data show CDR1 as SGHTA and CDR2 as FQGNSA. The V end was cut by 1 base, the J end by 3 bases, with 18 bases between. The CDR3 covers 17 residues. CDR3 in amino acids: CASSLDRGSTGDYGYTF. The DNA for the CDR3 is TGTGCCAGCAGCTTAGACCGGGGCTCTACCGGTGACTATGGCTACACCTTC.

At least ten counts were recorded for this clonotype. This chain links TRBV20-1 with TRBJ2-2, with D possibly TRBD1 on 6 matching bases. This CDR3 is 14 amino acids long. Deletions cut 3 bases from V and 6 bases from J, with 14 bases between. The V gene's germline CDR1 is DFQATT and CDR2 SNEGSKA (reference sequence). CDR3 region: CSARPIQGPGELFF. As DNA, the CDR3 is TGCAGTGCTAGGCCAATACAGGGTCCCGGGGAGCTGTTTTTT.

This clonotype was seen only a few times. The chain joins TRBV4-3 to TRBJ2-7; TRBD2 is a possible D gene (5 bases). The V end lost 3 bases, the J end lost 5 bases, and 23 bases lay between the germline ends. Germline-derived CDR1 and CDR2 are LGHNA and YSLEER. The CDR3 totals 17 residues. The CDR3 nucleotides are TGCGCCAGCAGCCAGGCGTGGACGGGGAGAAGTTCCCACGAGCAGTACTTC. It translates to CASSQAWTGRSSHEQYF.